The 16 T cell receptor beta chains below all came from one sample that was sequenced in a study of T cell changes during pregnancy in multiple sclerosis. Clones were read by immunoSEQ multiplex PCR, and TCRdb kept only the in-frame ones, dropping some. The sample contains about 61,000 clones, roughly 92% of which appear only once. The sequencing used CD8+ T cells from peripheral blood mononuclear cells, collected in the third trimester of pregnancy. The origin of the receptors is a female donor with multiple sclerosis, enrolled in a pregnancy study.

The rearrangement links TRBV20-1 to TRBJ1-1; D unresolved. This CDR3 region has 8 residues. Deletions cut 5 bases from V and 9 bases from J, with 4 bases between. Germline lookup yields CDR1 DFQATT and CDR2 SNEGSKA (reference sequence). CDR3 region: CSAAKAFF. CDR3 DNA: TGCAGTGCTGCTAAAGCTTTCTTT.

The V call is TRBV9, the J call TRBJ2-4; possibly TRBD2 for D (6 bases). Germline V gene lookup returns CDR1 SGDLS and CDR2 YYNGEE. The CDR3 is 16 residues long. Trimming removed 3 bases from V and 1 base from J, with 14 bases in between. The CDR3 nucleotides read TGTGCCAGCAGCGCGGGAGCCCCCCGGGCCAAAAACATTCAGTACTTC. Its translation: CASSAGAPRAKNIQYF.

The chain carries TRBV30 and TRBJ1-2, with 7 nucleotides matching TRBD1. The CDR3 spans 14 residues. Trimming removed 5 bases from V and 1 base from J; junction bases left unmatched: 7. Germline CDR1 reads GTSNPN; CDR2 reads SVGIG (reference sequence). For the CDR3, the DNA is TGTGCCTGGTTAGGGGACAGAGATAACTATGGCTACACCTTC. Translated: CAWLGDRDNYGYTF.

The gene calls are TRBV6-6 and TRBJ2-2; D remains ambiguous. This CDR3 spans 15 amino acids. Germline V lookup: CDR1 MNHNY, CDR2 SVGAGI (reference sequence). V lost 0 bases and J lost 0, with 5 bases in between. The CDR3 loop reads CASSYSATNTGELFF. The CDR3 region has the DNA TGTGCCAGCAGTTACTCTGCTACGAACACCGGGGAGCTGTTTTTT.

This clone was observed a few times. The chain recombines TRBV27 with TRBJ2-2; perhaps TRBD1 as D (6 bases). Germline-derived CDR1 and CDR2 are MNHEY and SMNVEV (reference sequence). The CDR3 covers 13 residues. V lost 8 bases to trimming and J lost 6 bases, with 13 bases between them. The CDR3 reads CASSGVSSGELFF. The CDR3 DNA is TGTGCCAGCTCAGGGGTATCCTCCGGGGAGCTGTTTTTT.

This rearrangement joins TRBV5-1 to TRBJ1-1; TRBD1 aligns across 7 bases. With V trimmed by 3 bases and J by 0 bases, 5 bases remained unmatched. CDR1 and CDR2 (germline): SGHRS, YFSETQ. CDR3 length equals 15 residues. The chain's CDR3 is CASSWDSPMNTEAFF. The CDR3 nucleotides read TGCGCCAGCAGCTGGGACAGTCCAATGAACACTGAAGCTTTCTTT.

The gene calls are TRBV27 and TRBJ2-1; 7 bases are a match to TRBD1. V lost 5 bases, J lost 9 bases, and 13 bases stayed unmatched. The CDR3 spans 15 residues. Germline assignment: CDR1 MNHEY and CDR2 SMNVEV (reference sequence). Here the CDR3 reads CASSPGTDLGSEQFF. DNA for the CDR3: TGTGCCAGCAGTCCTGGGACAGATTTGGGGAGTGAGCAGTTCTTC.

The chain employs TRBV15 and TRBJ2-7, with D possibly TRBD1 on 5 matching bases. The CDR3 loop spans 12 amino acids. Trimming left V 4 bases short and J 6 bases short, with 10 bases between. CDR1 is LNHNV, CDR2 YYDKDF, per germline (reference sequence). This CDR3 reads CATSKAGREQYF. The CDR3 region has the DNA TGTGCCACCAGCAAGGCAGGGCGCGAGCAGTACTTC.

This clone appeared once. The chain carries TRBV18 and TRBJ1-5, with no clear D. The CDR3 consists of 11 residues. Trimming removed 6 bases from V and 7 bases from J, with 7 bases in between. The V gene's germline CDR1 is KGHSH and CDR2 LQKENI. The CDR3 spells CASSLEQPQHF. CDR3 sequence (DNA): TGTGCCAGCTCCCTCGAGCAGCCCCAGCATTTT.

The chain recombines TRBV30 with TRBJ1-2, with D perhaps matching TRBD1 (6 bases). CDR3 length: 16 residues. Trimming left V 0 bases short and J 0 bases short, with 14 bases between. Germline assignment: CDR1 GTSNPN and CDR2 SVGIG (reference sequence). As DNA, the CDR3 is TGTGCCTGGAGTGTAAAGGGGACACCAGCTAACTATGGCTACACCTTC. This translates into CAWSVKGTPANYGYTF.

The V and J genes are TRBV25-1 and TRBJ2-5, with D perhaps TRBD1 (5 bases). Germline V CDR1 and CDR2: MGHDK, SYGVNS. The CDR3 loop spans 12 amino acids. V was trimmed by 7 bases and J by 5 bases, leaving 11 bases between them. In DNA form, the CDR3 reads TGTGCCAGCAATCAGGGCGTGGAGACCCAGTACTTC. Amino acid sequence: CASNQGVETQYF.

This chain connects TRBV5-1 to TRBJ1-1, with D perhaps matching TRBD1 (6 bases). The V and J ends lost 4 bases and 5 bases respectively, with 18 bases between them. In germline, CDR1 is SGHRS, CDR2 YFSETQ. This CDR3 spans 15 amino acids. CDR3: CASSLGTLRRTEAFF. The CDR3 bases are TGCGCCAGCAGCCTTGGGACACTAAGGCGGACTGAAGCTTTCTTT.

The table lists this clone with a count of one. Other DNA sequences in this specimen translate into the identical CDR3. The chain uses TRBV19 and TRBJ2-7, with 9 bases identical to TRBD1. The CDR3 totals 15 residues. CDR1 LNHDA and CDR2 SQIVND come from the germline V gene (reference sequence). Unmatched junction bases numbered 5, after V lost 5 bases and J lost 0 bases. In DNA form, the CDR3 reads TGTGCCAGTAGTCCCGGGACAGGGAGCTCCTACGAGCAGTACTTC. Translating it yields CASSPGTGSSYEQYF.

The chain has TRBV27 and TRBJ2-7; 8 bases are shared with TRBD2. CDR1 and CDR2 (germline): MNHEY, SMNVEV (reference sequence). V was clipped by 9 bases and J by 1 base; unmatched bases: 8. The CDR3 totals 14 residues. The CDR3 region has the DNA TGTGCCAGTCGGGGCAGCGGGGGATCCTACGAGCAGTACTTC. Protein product: CASRGSGGSYEQYF.

V gene TRBV5-1 combines with J gene TRBJ1-4; 7 bases line up with TRBD1. The length of the CDR3 is 14 residues. CDR1 is SGHRS, CDR2 YFSETQ, per germline. V lost 0 bases, J lost 8 bases, and 4 bases stayed unmatched. The CDR3 reads CASSLGQGREKLFF. CDR3 nucleotides: TGCGCCAGCAGCTTGGGACAGGGAAGAGAAAAACTGTTTTTT.

This chain links TRBV5-1 with TRBJ1-3; D uncertain. V was trimmed by 1 base and J by 2 bases, leaving 13 bases between them. Germline V gene sequence: CDR1 SGHRS, CDR2 YFSETQ. The CDR3 loop spans 16 amino acids. The CDR3, as DNA: TGCGCCAGCAGCTTGACCCTGGCTCAAACTGGAAACACCATATATTTT. Its translation: CASSLTLAQTGNTIYF.